The 30 T cell receptor beta chains given below trace back to one sample, sequenced in a study of blood T cell repertoires in COVID-19. TCRdb's table, derived via immunoSEQ multiplex PCR, lists solely in-frame clones and lacks some. The profile covers a few hundred thousand clones, with less than 90% appearing a single time and roughly 1% taken by the ten largest. What was sequenced was PBMCs or T cells enriched from blood (not recorded which). All receptors derive from a woman aged 25 to 39 who had recovered from COVID-19.

The chain uses TRBV5-4 and TRBJ2-5; 7 bases align to TRBD1. The trim removed 5 bases at V and 1 base at J, leaving 8 bases unmatched. This CDR3 has 15 amino acids. The germline V gene has CDR1 SGHNT and CDR2 YYREEE (reference sequence). The CDR3 DNA reads TGTGCCAGCAGAGATACCGGGACAGCCCAAGAGACCCAGTACTTC. Encoded protein: CASRDTGTAQETQYF. Supplemented by reference TRBV5-4 and TRBJ2-5, the full variable domain reads ETGVTQSPTHLIKTRGQQVTLRCSSQSGHNTVSWYQQALGQGPQFIFQYYREEENGRGNFPPRFSGLQFPNYSSELNVNALELDDSALYLCASRDTGTAQETQYFGPGTRLLVL.

Concerning this clone: Distinct nucleotide sequences in the sample also encode this CDR3. V usage is TRBV5-1 and J usage is TRBJ1-1; D is undetermined. The V end lost 3 bases, the J end lost 3 bases, and 9 bases lay between the germline ends. The CDR3 covers 13 residues. Germline lookup yields CDR1 SGHRS and CDR2 YFSETQ. The CDR3 loop is CASSSGQDTEAFF. The DNA for the CDR3 is TGCGCCAGCAGCTCAGGTCAGGACACTGAAGCTTTCTTT.

This clone was counted once. The chain is built from TRBV9 and TRBJ2-2; 8 bases are a match to TRBD1. CDR1 is SGDLS and CDR2 is YYNGEE in the germline V gene. The CDR3 runs 14 residues. V lost 6 bases to trimming and J lost 7 bases; unmatched junction nucleotides: 8. The CDR3 sequence is CASNSQGAGGELFF. CDR3 DNA: TGTGCCAGCAACAGTCAGGGGGCGGGCGGGGAGCTGTTTTTT.

This sequence joins TRBV27 and TRBJ2-3, with 7 bases that match TRBD1. Per germline, CDR1 MNHEY and CDR2 SMNVEV (reference sequence). The CDR3 has 15 residues. V shed 4 bases, J shed 4 bases, and the junction held 8 bases outside the gene matches. The CDR3 loop reads CASSYHRGRADTQYF. The CDR3 DNA is TGTGCCAGCAGTTACCACAGGGGTAGGGCAGATACGCAGTATTTT.

The V gene is TRBV11-2, the J gene TRBJ2-1; 10 positions match TRBD2. J gave up 6 bases and V 5 bases, and 7 bases lay outside the gene matches. Germline CDR1 SGHAT, CDR2 FQNNGV. CDR3 length: 15 residues. The CDR3 coding sequence is TGTGCCAGCAGCCAAGCGGGGGGGCCCGTCAATGAGCAGTTCTTC. Its protein product is CASSQAGGPVNEQFF.

This rearrangement joins TRBV18 to TRBJ1-5; D unresolved. Germline CDR1 and CDR2: KGHSH and LQKENI. The CDR3 totals 15 residues. V was shortened by 3 bases and J by 4 bases, with 13 bases between the two germline ends. CDR3: CASSPAGGPNQPQHF. In nucleotides, the CDR3 is TGTGCCAGCTCACCCGCGGGAGGCCCTAATCAGCCCCAGCATTTT.

This sequence joins TRBV11-2 and TRBJ1-2, with a weak D call TRBD1 (6 bases). The CDR3 totals 14 residues. V was cut by 1 base and J by 7 bases, with 13 bases left in between. Per the germline V gene, CDR1 is SGHAT and CDR2 is FQNNGV. In nucleotides, the CDR3 is TGTGCCAGCAGCTTAGGGAGGGGGGGAGCTGGCTACACCTTC. This translates into CASSLGRGGAGYTF.

The chain recombines TRBV27 with TRBJ2-1, with TRBD1 as a possible D gene (5 bases). CDR1 MNHEY and CDR2 SMNVEV come from the germline V gene (reference sequence). V was clipped by 4 bases and J by 7 bases, with 11 bases between them. This CDR3 has 13 residues. CDR3 DNA sequence: TGTGCCAGCAGTTCGGACACCGAGAATGAGCAGTTCTTC. It yields the protein CASSSDTENEQFF.

V gene TRBV9 combines with J gene TRBJ2-1; TRBD2 is a possible D gene (6 bases). V was cut by 0 bases and J by 0 bases, with 19 bases left in between. Germline V lookup: CDR1 SGDLS, CDR2 YYNGEE. This CDR3 is 19 amino acids long. DNA of the CDR3: TGTGCCAGCAGCGTAGGGGTTTTCGAGGGCGGGGACTCCTACAATGAGCAGTTCTTC. It translates to CASSVGVFEGGDSYNEQFF. Together with reference TRBV9 and TRBJ2-1, the CDR3 gives the full variable domain: DSGVTQTPKHLITATGQRVTLRCSPRSGDLSVYWYQQSLDQGLQFLIQYYNGEERAKGNILERFSAQQFPDLHSELNLSSLELGDSALYFCASSVGVFEGGDSYNEQFFGPGTRLTVL.

This clone appeared a few times. The rearrangement joins TRBV12-3 or TRBV12-4 to TRBJ2-1; 8 bases fit TRBD1. The CDR3 totals 13 residues. The trim removed 7 bases at V and 5 bases at J, leaving 4 bases unmatched. CDR3 coding DNA: TGTGCCAGCACTACGGACAGGGACAATGAGCAGTTCTTC. Translating gives CASTTDRDNEQFF.

J is TRBJ2-5 and V is TRBV30; D gene ambiguous. Trimming shortened V by 4 bases and J by 0 bases, and 3 bases separated the two germline ends. The CDR3 spans 11 residues. Germline assignment: CDR1 GTSNPN and CDR2 SVGIG (reference sequence). CDR3 in amino acids: CAWTNQETQYF. The CDR3 DNA follows: TGTGCCTGGACCAACCAAGAGACCCAGTACTTC.

V usage is TRBV24-1 and J usage is TRBJ1-1, with 7 bases that match TRBD1. The germline CDR1 and CDR2 sequences are KGHDR and SFDVKD. The CDR3 extends over 17 amino acids. The J segment lost 2 bases and the V segment lost 11 bases, leaving 19 bases of the junction unmatched. The chain's CDR3 is CAKIKHTGERFNTEAFF. The CDR3 DNA reads as TGTGCCAAAATTAAGCACACAGGGGAGAGATTCAACACTGAAGCTTTCTTT.

This chain joins TRBV9 and TRBJ1-1; 9 bases align to TRBD1. The V segment lost 4 bases and the J segment 1 base; nucleotides outside the gene matches: 5. The CDR3 extends over 15 amino acids. Germline CDR1 and CDR2: SGDLS and YYNGEE. DNA for the CDR3: TGTGCCAGCAGCCCTCAGGACAGGGGGAACACTGAAGCTTTCTTT. Residues: CASSPQDRGNTEAFF.

The chain combines TRBV5-1 with TRBJ2-7; 7 nucleotides line up with TRBD1. Trimming removed 4 bases from V and 0 bases from J; junction bases left unmatched: 4. Germline assignment: CDR1 SGHRS and CDR2 YFSETQ. This CDR3 has 14 residues. The CDR3 is CASSPGDSSYEQYF. CDR3 DNA sequence: TGCGCCAGCAGCCCCGGGGACAGCTCCTACGAGCAGTACTTC.

This clone was counted between two and nine times. The CDR3, as DNA: TGTGCCATCGTGGAAGGACAGGGGGCGCAAGGCTACACCTTC. This translates into CAIVEGQGAQGYTF. The chain is built from TRBV10-3 and TRBJ1-2; TRBD1 aligns across 11 bases. The CDR3 is 14 amino acids. Trimming removed 8 bases from V and 8 bases from J; junction bases left unmatched: 10. Germline V lookup: CDR1 ENHRY, CDR2 SYGVKD.

This clone was seen only a few times. CDR3 amino acids: CASTSGYGYTF. Here the CDR3 DNA reads TGTGCCAGCACCTCAGGGTATGGCTACACCTTC. This chain connects TRBV5-8 to TRBJ1-2; possibly TRBD1 for D (5 bases). The ends were cut back, 6 bases at V and 5 bases at J, with 8 bases in the middle. The CDR3 covers 11 residues. CDR1 is SGHTS and CDR2 is YDEGEE in the germline V gene.

The chain employs TRBV19 and TRBJ1-3; D ambiguous. Germline V gives CDR1 LNHDA, CDR2 SQIVND (reference sequence). The CDR3 covers 13 residues. Trimming removed 5 bases at V and 4 bases at J, with 9 bases between. The CDR3 reads CASSVGSGNTIYF. CDR3 nucleotide sequence: TGTGCCAGTAGTGTGGGCAGCGGAAACACCATATATTTT.

The V and J genes are TRBV11-2 and TRBJ1-3, with 9 bases lining up with TRBD1. Germline assignment: CDR1 SGHAT and CDR2 FQNNGV. Unmatched junction bases numbered 6, after V lost 5 bases and J lost 4 bases. CDR3 length: 15 residues. The CDR3 DNA is TGTGCCAGCAGCCGGGACAGGGACGCAGGAAACACCATATATTTT. It specifies CASSRDRDAGNTIYF.

This clone has just one count. This chain connects TRBV6-5 to TRBJ2-2; 10 bases line up with TRBD2. There are 15 residues in the CDR3. CDR1 is MNHEY and CDR2 is SVGAGI in the germline V gene. V lost 5 bases and J lost 7; bases outside the gene matches: 7. The CDR3 is CASSQIAGGNGELFF. CDR3 coding DNA: TGTGCCAGCAGTCAAATAGCGGGGGGTAACGGGGAGCTGTTTTTT.

The chain joins TRBV5-1 to TRBJ2-6; a weak D match, TRBD1 (6 bases). In germline, CDR1 is SGHRS, CDR2 YFSETQ. The CDR3 has 17 residues. Trimming removed 3 bases from V and 4 bases from J, with 17 bases in between. CDR3 in amino acids: CASSSSRQVLGANVLTF. The DNA for the CDR3 is TGCGCCAGCAGCTCTTCGAGACAGGTTCTCGGGGCCAACGTCCTGACTTTC.

J is TRBJ1-1 and V is TRBV6-5; D might be TRBD1 (5 bases). The CDR3 covers 14 residues. Germline V gives CDR1 MNHEY, CDR2 SVGAGI. V was cut by 7 bases and J by 0 bases, with 12 bases left in between. The CDR3 DNA reads as TGTGCCAGCACCTTAGACAGAGTGAACACTGAAGCTTTCTTT. It yields the protein CASTLDRVNTEAFF.

The rearrangement joins TRBV9 to TRBJ2-3, with 16 bases aligning to TRBD2. V lost 5 bases and J lost 2; bases outside the gene matches: 11. Germline V gene data show CDR1 as SGDLS and CDR2 as YYNGEE. The CDR3 covers 19 residues. The CDR3 DNA is TGTGCCAGCAGTAGCGCCGGGACTAGCGGGGGGGAGACCACAGATACGCAGTATTTT. This gives the protein CASSSAGTSGGETTDTQYF.

The V call is TRBV5-6, the J call TRBJ1-5, with D perhaps TRBD1 (6 bases). Trimming removed 4 bases from V and 7 bases from J, with 12 bases in between. The germline gives CDR1 SGHDT, CDR2 YYEEEE. The CDR3 totals 13 residues. CDR3 bases: TGTGCCAGCAGCCCCGGCGGGGGCCAGCCCCAGCATTTT. This translates into CASSPGGGQPQHF.

Here the CDR3 reads CAWSLVFEAFF. The CDR3, as DNA: TGTGCCTGGAGTCTTGTGTTTGAAGCTTTCTTT. The rearrangement links TRBV30 to TRBJ1-1; no clear D gene. The CDR3 consists of 11 residues. V shed 2 bases and J shed 7 bases, with 8 bases lying between them. Germline loops: CDR1 GTSNPN, CDR2 SVGIG (reference sequence).

This clone was counted once. The J gene is TRBJ1-4, the V gene TRBV18; TRBD1 matches 8 bases. Losses at the gene ends were 5 bases for V and 8 bases for J; bases not matched to a gene: 13. The germline V gene has CDR1 KGHSH and CDR2 LQKENI. The CDR3 spans 16 residues. The CDR3 sequence is CASSGQRTGIGEKLFF. The CDR3 region has the DNA TGTGCCAGCTCAGGACAAAGGACAGGGATTGGGGAAAAACTGTTTTTT.

The CDR3 protein is CATTPGGLRYGYTF. CDR3 bases: TGTGCCACCACTCCAGGGGGCCTCCGATATGGCTACACCTTC. The chain employs TRBV28 and TRBJ1-2; 8 bases line up with TRBD1. CDR1 and CDR2 (germline): MDHEN, SYDVKM. V gave up 10 bases and J gave up 5 bases; unmatched junction bases: 12. The CDR3 runs to 14 residues.

V and J are TRBV29-1 and TRBJ1-2; D unclear. This CDR3 region has 13 residues. V was trimmed by 5 bases and J by 2 bases, leaving 12 bases between them. CDR1 is SQVTM, CDR2 ANQGSEA, per germline. CDR3 DNA sequence: TGCAGCGTTTCCGGCCGACTCAACTATGGCTACACCTTC. Translated: CSVSGRLNYGYTF.

This chain joins TRBV6-5 and TRBJ1-5; 9 bases align to TRBD1. With V trimmed by 6 bases and J by 4 bases, 7 bases remained unmatched. In germline, CDR1 is MNHEY, CDR2 SVGAGI. The CDR3 is 15 residues long. This CDR3 reads CASRQTGGGNQPQHF. The CDR3 nucleotides are TGTGCCAGCAGACAGACAGGGGGAGGAAATCAGCCCCAGCATTTT.

This chain connects TRBV5-5 to TRBJ2-7, with 7 nucleotides matching TRBD1. This CDR3 region has 15 residues. The germline gives CDR1 SGHKS, CDR2 YYEKEE (reference sequence). J gave up 3 bases and V 4 bases, and 10 bases lay outside the gene matches. CDR3 DNA sequence: TGTGCCAGCAGCCGGAGACAGGGCTGGAGCTACGAGCAGTACTTC. As protein: CASSRRQGWSYEQYF.

The rearrangement links TRBV29-1 to TRBJ1-2; a possible D gene is TRBD1 (5 bases). The CDR3 sequence is 12 residues long. Looked up from germline, CDR1 is SQVTM and CDR2 is ANQGSEA. Trimming left V 6 bases short and J 3 bases short, with 11 bases between. As DNA, the CDR3 is TGCAGCGTAAAGACAGAGTACTATGGCTACACCTTC. Protein: CSVKTEYYGYTF.